The 29 T cell receptor beta chains below all came from one sample that was sequenced in a study of regulatory T cells in long-lasting Graves disease. The time point was: persistent/refractory GD, antithyroid drugs over 5 years with positive TRAb. RNA extracted from PBMCs served as the sequencing template. Library construction for TCR beta used iRepertoire HTBI primers and Arm-PCR of CDR3 regions. TCRdb called the multiplex PCR reads again in MiXCR, with one record for every CDR3 protein. The sample has about 420,000 distinct CDR3 sequences; less than 25% are singletons. The specimen was peripheral blood mononuclear cells (PBMCs), collected when the disease was refractory, from a patient treated with antithyroid drugs. Receptor source: a female donor with Graves disease.

This clonotype was counted a few times. This chain uses TRBV10-3 with TRBJ2-7; no clear D gene. V dropped 5 bases and J dropped 2 bases, with 7 bases sitting between them. Germline V gives CDR1 ENHRY, CDR2 SYGVKD. The CDR3 runs 12 residues. The CDR3 region is CAISRPPYEQYF. The CDR3 DNA follows: TGTGCCATCAGTCGTCCCCCCTACGAGCAGTACTTC.

The chain is built from TRBV29-1 and TRBJ1-1, with TRBD1 as a possible D gene (6 bases). The ends were cut back, 6 bases at V and 8 bases at J, with 22 bases in the middle. This CDR3 contains 14 residues. Germline CDR1 SQVTM, CDR2 ANQGSEA. CDR3 bases: TGCAGCGTATTCAGGACGGGGGCAATAGGGGAAGCTTTCTTT. It is translated as CSVFRTGAIGEAFF.

The rearrangement uses TRBV9 and TRBJ2-3; 8 positions agree with TRBD2. Per the germline V gene, CDR1 is SGDLS and CDR2 is YYNGEE. The CDR3 is made up of 15 amino acids. V was pared by 2 bases and J by 1 base, with 3 bases of the junction left unmatched. CDR3 nucleotide sequence: TGTGCCAGCAGCGTCCTCGGGGGGGGCACAGATACGCAGTATTTT. This sequence encodes CASSVLGGGTDTQYF.

The chain joins TRBV6-4 to TRBJ2-6, with TRBD1 matching 7 bases. J was trimmed by 12 bases and V by 6 bases; bases with no gene match: 23. The CDR3 sequence is 18 residues long. Germline values: CDR1 MRHNA, CDR2 SNTAGT. The CDR3 reads CASSHLPPRGPNPGVLTF. CDR3 DNA sequence: TGTGCCAGCAGCCACCTGCCCCCTAGGGGGCCGAATCCCGGCGTCCTGACTTTC.

This clonotype turned up a few times. The DNA for the CDR3 is TGCGCCAGCAGCCCGAGGGAGGGACTGTATGGCTACACCTTC. Its protein is CASSPREGLYGYTF. This chain joins TRBV4-1 and TRBJ1-2, with D perhaps TRBD1 (5 bases). Germline values: CDR1 MGHRA, CDR2 YSYEKL. The V and J ends lost 4 bases and 5 bases respectively, with 14 bases between them. CDR3 length: 14 residues.

This clonotype has at least ten counts. The chain uses TRBV11-2 and TRBJ2-5, with a tentative D call TRBD2 (5 bases). The CDR3 totals 14 residues. Germline assignment: CDR1 SGHAT and CDR2 FQNNGV. The V end lost 5 bases, the J end lost 4 bases, and 14 bases lay between the germline ends. The CDR3 DNA reads as TGTGCCAGCAGCCTTAGCGCGGGTACAGAGACCCAGTACTTC. As protein: CASSLSAGTETQYF.

In its sample, this clonotype was seen once. The V gene is TRBV7-2, the J gene TRBJ2-3, with TRBD1 identical over 7 bases. The V and J ends lost 5 bases and 3 bases, in that order; junction bases with no gene match: 5. Germline V CDR1 and CDR2: SGHTA, FQGNSA. The CDR3 is made up of 14 amino acids. The CDR3 DNA sequence: TGTGCCAGCAGCGAATCAGGGGGTACAGATACGCAGTATTTT. It yields the protein CASSESGGTDTQYF. Filled out from reference TRBV7-2 and TRBJ2-3, the complete variable domain reads GAGVSQSPSNKVTEKGKDVELRCDPISGHTALYWYRQSLGQGLEFLIYFQGNSAPDKSGLPSDRFSAERTGGSVSTLTIQRTQQEDSAVYLCASSESGGTDTQYFGPGTRLTVL.

This clonotype has ten or more counts. V is TRBV28 and J is TRBJ1-1; 10 bases are shared with TRBD1. Germline CDR1 and CDR2: MDHEN and SYDVKM. The junction had 3 bases not matched to a gene; V was cut back by 4 bases and J by 1 base. CDR3 length: 15 residues. The CDR3 reads CASSSGTGANTEAFF. CDR3 nucleotides: TGTGCCAGCAGTTCAGGGACAGGGGCGAACACTGAAGCTTTCTTT.

This chain connects TRBV30 to TRBJ1-4, with D perhaps TRBD1 (5 bases). CDR3 length: 13 residues. Germline V gene data show CDR1 as GTSNPN and CDR2 as SVGIG (reference sequence). V gave up 1 base and J gave up 4 bases, with 7 bases separating them. As DNA, the CDR3 is TGTGCCTGGAGTGAGGACATTAATGAAAAACTGTTTTTT. This codes for CAWSEDINEKLFF.

In this sample, this clonotype turned up a few times. This chain links TRBV6-1 with TRBJ1-1; D possibly corresponds to TRBD1 (5 bases). The CDR3 covers 13 residues. Germline lookup yields CDR1 MNHNS and CDR2 SASEGT. V was trimmed by 11 bases and J by 1 base, leaving 14 bases between them. DNA for the CDR3: TGTGCCGGGACCCTTGGACCGAACACTGAAGCTTTCTTT. Translation: CAGTLGPNTEAFF.

At least ten counts were recorded for this clonotype. The chain joins TRBV5-1 to TRBJ1-1; D unclear. V lost 5 bases to trimming and J lost 0 bases, with 14 bases between them. This CDR3 spans 15 amino acids. Germline lookup yields CDR1 SGHRS and CDR2 YFSETQ. DNA of the CDR3: TGCGCCAGCAGTTATTCCGGGGAGATGAACACTGAAGCTTTCTTT. It is translated as CASSYSGEMNTEAFF.

The chain employs TRBV20-1 and TRBJ2-5, with unresolved D. Germline V gene data show CDR1 as DFQATT and CDR2 as SNEGSKA (reference sequence). CDR3 length: 14 amino acids. V lost 6 bases, J lost 5 bases, and 19 bases lay in between. The CDR3 region has the DNA TGCAGTGCGAATCGACCCCAGATGAGGGAGACCCAGTACTTC. Translation: CSANRPQMRETQYF.

Comment on this clonotype: A much bigger clone sits one base away, suggesting this may be a read error. This chain links TRBV7-2 with TRBJ1-5, with 8 bases that match TRBD1. The CDR3 is 15 amino acids. Germline-derived CDR1 and CDR2 are SGHTA and FQGNSA. The CDR3 region is CASSPDRAGWQPQRF. CDR3 nucleotides: TGTGCCAGCAGCCCGGACAGGGCAGGGTGGCAGCCCCAGCGTTTT.

This clonotype occurred a few times. The genes are TRBV20-1 and TRBJ2-2; 7 bases agree with TRBD2. V dropped 6 bases and J dropped 4; count of bases not matched to a gene: 17. CDR3 size: 17 residues. In germline, CDR1 is DFQATT, CDR2 SNEGSKA (reference sequence). The CDR3 bases are TGCAGTGCCACACTGGGAGGGGAACAGAGGAGCACCGGGGAGCTGTTTTTT. It specifies CSATLGGEQRSTGELFF.

Only a few counts were recorded for this clonotype. One end of the junction is discordant with germline, which a read error may explain. The chain employs TRBV28 and TRBJ1-2; 12 bases are shared with TRBD1. The CDR3 contains 17 residues. Germline CDR1 is MDHEN and CDR2 is SYDVKM. CDR3 protein: CASSLGTGGARNYGHTF. As DNA, the CDR3 is TGTGCCAGCAGTTTGGGGACAGGGGGCGCGAGGAACTATGGCCACACCTTC.

This clonotype was detected ten times or more. The J gene is TRBJ1-1, the V gene TRBV12-3 or TRBV12-4; D might be TRBD1 (5 bases). The CDR3 is 14 amino acids. The V and J ends lost 5 bases and 5 bases respectively, with 15 bases between them. This CDR3 is CASSNMRGATEAFF. The CDR3 nucleotides are TGTGCCAGCAGTAATATGAGGGGCGCGACTGAAGCTTTCTTT.

This clonotype was detected a few times. The chain carries TRBV30 and TRBJ2-2; possibly TRBD1 for D (6 bases). V was pared by 4 bases and J by 6 bases, with 15 bases between. Per germline, CDR1 GTSNPN and CDR2 SVGIG (reference sequence). The CDR3 spans 14 residues. CDR3 residues: CAWTRTGIPGELFF. The CDR3 bases are TGTGCCTGGACTCGTACAGGGATACCCGGGGAGCTGTTTTTT.

This clonotype was found many times. The gene calls are TRBV5-1 and TRBJ1-1; D gene uncertain. The V and J ends lost 2 bases and 3 bases respectively, with 11 bases between them. There are 14 residues in the CDR3. Germline V gene lookup returns CDR1 SGHRS and CDR2 YFSETQ. The CDR3 nucleotides read TGCGCCAGCAGCTTAGGAGAGTTCCACACTGAAGCTTTCTTT. Translated: CASSLGEFHTEAFF. The variable domain in full, with the rest retrieved from reference TRBV5-1 and TRBJ1-1, is KAGVTQTPRYLIKTRGQQVTLSCSPISGHRSVSWYQQTPGQGLQFLFEYFSETQRNKGNFPGRFSGRQFSNSRSEMNVSTLELGDSALYLCASSLGEFHTEAFFGQGTRLTVV.

The table lists this clonotype with many counts. The chain uses TRBV6-5 and TRBJ1-2, with D uncertain. V gave up 3 bases and J gave up 6 bases, with 11 bases separating them. The germline V gene has CDR1 MNHEY and CDR2 SVGAGI. This CDR3 comprises 13 residues. The CDR3 region has the DNA TGTGCCAGCAGTTATGGACCCGGGGATGGCTACACCTTC. Protein product: CASSYGPGDGYTF.

This clonotype has a handful of counts. The rearrangement links TRBV11-3 to TRBJ2-3; D ambiguous. Deletions cut 2 bases from V and 2 bases from J, with 14 bases between. Germline V gene data show CDR1 as SGHNT and CDR2 as YENEEA. This CDR3 is built from 16 residues. The chain's CDR3 is CASSLRGGGYTDTQYF. Here the CDR3 DNA reads TGTGCCAGCAGCTTAAGAGGCGGCGGCTACACAGATACGCAGTATTTT. The full variable domain, its missing parts supplied by reference TRBV11-3 and TRBJ2-3, is EAGVVQSPRYKIIEKKQPVAFWCNPISGHNTLYWYLQNLGQGPELLIRYENEEAVDDSQLPKDRFSAERLKGVDSTLKIQPAELGDSAVYLCASSLRGGGYTDTQYFGPGTRLTVL.

This clonotype was recorded many times. The gene calls are TRBV30 and TRBJ2-5; D call uncertain. CDR3 length equals 11 residues. Between the trimmed V and J ends, which lost 3 bases and 5 bases, there was a span of 7 bases. Germline V lookup: CDR1 GTSNPN, CDR2 SVGIG (reference sequence). The CDR3 DNA sequence: TGTGCCTGGAGCGACGTGGAGACCCAGTACTTC. Translation: CAWSDVETQYF.

This clonotype came up a few times. This chain uses TRBV5-5 with TRBJ1-1; D might be TRBD1 (6 bases). From germline, CDR1 is SGHKS and CDR2 YYEKEE (reference sequence). This CDR3 region has 12 residues. V lost 0 bases and J 11 bases, leaving 11 bases between the germline ends. CDR3 nucleotides: TGTGCCAGCAGCTTGGAAACAGGGCGGGCTTTCTTT. Translating gives CASSLETGRAFF.

This clonotype appeared a few times. V gene TRBV6-5 combines with J gene TRBJ2-7; no clear D gene. The length of the CDR3 is 16 residues. In germline, CDR1 is MNHEY, CDR2 SVGAGI. Trimming took 2 bases from V and 5 from J, leaving 19 bases between them. CDR3 sequence (DNA): TGTGCCAGCAGTTACCACAGATCCCGGGCCCGCGACGAGCAGTACTTC. Protein: CASSYHRSRARDEQYF.

This clonotype was seen a handful of times. This chain uses TRBV20-1 with TRBJ2-7; tentative D call: TRBD2 (5 bases). The CDR3 has 15 amino acids. CDR1 is DFQATT and CDR2 is SNEGSKA in the germline V gene (reference sequence). The V and J ends lost 1 base and 5 bases respectively, with 18 bases between them. This chain's CDR3 is CSARGRGLRIDEQYF. In DNA form, the CDR3 reads TGCAGTGCTAGAGGTCGTGGACTTCGAATTGACGAGCAGTACTTC.

The sample holds many counts of this clonotype. This chain joins TRBV2 and TRBJ1-4, with 7 nucleotides matching TRBD1. This CDR3 is built from 12 residues. Germline trimming cut 8 bases from V and 5 bases from J; bases unmatched to any gene: 2. CDR1 and CDR2 (germline): SNHLY, FYNNEI. CDR3 in amino acids: CASGTENEKLFF. CDR3 nucleotides: TGTGCCAGCGGGACAGAGAATGAAAAACTGTTTTTT.

The CDR3 loop reads CSAKTGGLETQYF. CDR3 sequence (DNA): TGCAGTGCTAAGACGGGGGGGTTAGAGACCCAGTACTTC. The chain recombines TRBV20-1 with TRBJ2-5, with 8 bases lining up with TRBD2. CDR1 is DFQATT, CDR2 SNEGSKA, per germline (reference sequence). The V and J ends lost 4 bases and 4 bases, in that order; junction bases with no gene match: 5. The CDR3 totals 13 residues.

This sequence joins TRBV29-1 and TRBJ2-4; D is perhaps TRBD1 or TRBD2 (5 bases each). V shed 5 bases and J shed 5 bases, with 10 bases lying between them. CDR3 length: 12 residues. CDR1 is SQVTM, CDR2 ANQGSEA, per germline. This CDR3 reads CSVLGEQNIQYF. The CDR3 nucleotides read TGCAGCGTTCTGGGGGAGCAAAACATTCAGTACTTC. Filled out from reference TRBV29-1 and TRBJ2-4, the complete variable domain reads SAVISQKPSRDICQRGTSLTIQCQVDSQVTMMFWYRQQPGQSLTLIATANQGSEATYESGFVIDKFPISRPNLTFSTLTVSNMSPEDSSIYLCSVLGEQNIQYFGAGTRLSVL.

The chain has TRBV10-3 and TRBJ2-5; the match to TRBD2 covers 8 bases. V trimming: 2 bases; J trimming: 7 bases; junction bases outside the gene matches: 6. Germline V gives CDR1 ENHRY, CDR2 SYGVKD. This CDR3 contains 14 residues. CDR3 in DNA: TGTGCCATCAGTGAGCGGGAGGGCCCTCGGACCCAGTACTTC. It translates to CAISEREGPRTQYF.

The rearrangement uses TRBV5-1 and TRBJ1-1; D may be TRBD1 (6 bases). The germline V gene encodes CDR1 SGHRS and CDR2 YFSETQ. The CDR3 contains 15 residues. V was trimmed by 0 bases and J by 3 bases, leaving 12 bases between them. The CDR3, as DNA: TGCGCCAGCAGCTTGGGGGGGGCTGGGGACACTGAAGCTTTCTTT. This translates into CASSLGGAGDTEAFF.